Sequencing of this T cell receptor (beta chain) was carried out in a study of blood T cell repertoires in COVID-19. The overall study: Material from acute and convalescent COVID-19 was sourced from the United States, Italy and Spain. Sample material is recorded as cDNA or gDNA derived from T cells, B-cell-depleted T cells, or PBMCs.

Original handling: Amplifying reference gene primers gave estimates of nucleated cell counts. Generated by immunoSEQ multiplex PCR, the TCRdb table keeps only in-frame clones and is missing some. D and trimming come from the DNA, and the V and J calls and clone size come from that table. The repertoire holds 250,000 to 400,000 clones, with about 91% as singletons. Recruited during active infection, patients (from Seattle) were subsequently followed longitudinally. Sequencing input: peripheral blood. The origin of this receptor is a woman aged 25 to 39 with COVID-19, enrolled during active disease.

CDR3 amino acids: CTSSDFSSYNSPLHF. Written as DNA, the CDR3 is TGCACCAGCAGCGATTTCAGCTCCTATAATTCACCCCTCCACTTT. V gene TRBV1 combines with J gene TRBJ1-6; the listed D gene, TRBD1, was not tested against the DNA. TRBV1 corresponds to a pseudogene. The CDR3 contains 15 residues.